This entry lists 11 T cell receptor beta chains sequenced from one sample in a study of CD8+ T cells in alopecia areata. CD4+ cells from a handful of patients were sorted into CD25+CD127- cells. Extracted RNA was reverse transcribed into cDNA, the sequencing template. TCRdb keeps only in-frame clones here, not all; method: immunoSEQ multiplex PCR. The sample has under 40,000 clones; approximately 54% are singletons. The sample taken for sequencing was CD4+ Tregs sorted from blood. These receptors originate from a human donor with alopecia areata.

The V and J genes are TRBV18 and TRBJ1-6; tentatively, D is TRBD1 (5 bases). V was trimmed by 3 bases and J by 5 bases, leaving 23 bases between them. Germline assignment: CDR1 KGHSH and CDR2 LQKENI. The CDR3 is 19 residues long. The CDR3 DNA is TGTGCCAGCTCACCCCTTGGGACGGCGGTCCTCGGGAATAATTCACCCCTCCACTTT. Translating it yields CASSPLGTAVLGNNSPLHF.

The genes are TRBV11-2 and TRBJ1-1; D is possibly TRBD1 (6 bases). The CDR3 length is 14 residues. In germline, CDR1 is SGHAT, CDR2 FQNNGV. Trimming removed 1 base at V and 4 bases at J, with 10 bases between. In nucleotides, the CDR3 is TGTGCCAGCAGCTTAGGCATACAGGGCACTGAAGCTTTCTTT. The encoded protein is CASSLGIQGTEAFF.

V is TRBV29-1 and J is TRBJ2-7; 12 bases agree with TRBD2. CDR1 SQVTM and CDR2 ANQGSEA come from the germline V gene. This CDR3 spans 14 amino acids. The trim removed 5 bases at V and 4 bases at J, leaving 6 bases unmatched. This chain's CDR3 is CSVTGTSGRYEQYF. The DNA for the CDR3 is TGCAGCGTTACCGGGACTAGCGGGCGTTACGAGCAGTACTTC.

The chain couples TRBV5-5 to TRBJ2-1; possibly TRBD2 for D (6 bases). Trimming pared 4 bases from V and 2 bases from J, leaving 10 bases between. The CDR3 contains 14 residues. Germline CDR1 and CDR2: SGHKS and YYEKEE (reference sequence). The CDR3 is CASSRAGTYNEQFF. The CDR3 coding sequence is TGTGCCAGCAGCAGGGCGGGGACCTACAATGAGCAGTTCTTC.

The chain recombines TRBV29-1 with TRBJ2-7; 9 nucleotides line up with TRBD1. The germline gives CDR1 SQVTM, CDR2 ANQGSEA. The CDR3 runs 13 residues. Unmatched junction bases numbered 9, after V lost 6 bases and J lost 6 bases. CDR3 loop: CSVVQGASAEQYF. The CDR3 DNA is TGCAGCGTGGTACAGGGGGCGTCCGCCGAGCAGTACTTC.

The chain couples TRBV5-1 to TRBJ2-2, with TRBD1 matching over 9 bases. Trimming removed 4 bases from V and 7 bases from J; junction bases left unmatched: 11. Germline V gene data show CDR1 as SGHRS and CDR2 as YFSETQ. The CDR3 sequence is 16 residues long. This chain's CDR3 is CASSLRDRVTYGELFF. The CDR3 DNA is TGCGCCAGCAGCCTCCGGGACAGGGTTACTTACGGGGAGCTGTTTTTT.

The chain has TRBV7-6 and TRBJ2-5, with 12 bases that match TRBD2. V trimming: 1 base; J trimming: 5 bases; junction bases outside the gene matches: 5. CDR1 and CDR2 from the germline V gene are SGHVS and FNYEAQ. The CDR3 is 16 residues long. DNA for the CDR3: TGTGCCAGCAGCTTAGGGCTAGCGGGGGGGCCCGAGACCCAGTACTTC. Protein sequence: CASSLGLAGGPETQYF. Drawing the rest from reference TRBV7-6 and TRBJ2-5, the complete variable domain is GAGVSQSPRYKVTKRGQDVALRCDPISGHVSLYWYRQALGQGPEFLTYFNYEAQQDKSGLPNDRFSAERPEGSISTLTIQRTEQRDSAMYRCASSLGLAGGPETQYFGPGTRLLVL.

The rearrangement uses TRBV5-1 and TRBJ2-1, with D possibly TRBD2 on 6 matching bases. Germline CDR1 reads SGHRS; CDR2 reads YFSETQ. V lost 4 bases and J lost 7, with 15 bases in between. CDR3 size: 14 residues. The CDR3 reads CASSPGTLGNEQFF. CDR3 coding DNA: TGCGCCAGCAGCCCCGGGACTCTTGGGAATGAGCAGTTCTTC.

This clone was seen a handful of times. The chain has TRBV7-3 and TRBJ2-3, with D hard to call. Trimming took off 5 bases at V and 3 bases at J, with 12 bases between the two ends. The V gene's germline CDR1 is SGHTA and CDR2 FQGTGA. This CDR3 contains 14 residues. This CDR3 is CASSPPSWTDTQYF. The CDR3 DNA sequence: TGTGCCAGCAGCCCACCCTCGTGGACAGATACGCAGTATTTT. The whole variable domain, remainder taken from reference TRBV7-3 and TRBJ2-3, is GAGVSQTPSNKVTEKGKYVELRCDPISGHTALYWYRQSLGQGPEFLIYFQGTGAADDSGLPNDRFFAVRPEGSVSTLKIQRTERGDSAVYLCASSPPSWTDTQYFGPGTRLTVL.

The V call is TRBV28, the J call TRBJ2-1; TRBD2 aligns across 10 bases. The V and J ends lost 8 bases and 3 bases, in that order; junction bases with no gene match: 7. CDR1 MDHEN and CDR2 SYDVKM come from the germline V gene. CDR3 length equals 15 residues. In DNA form, the CDR3 reads TGTGCCAGCGGGCAGAGGACTAGCGGCTACAATGAGCAGTTCTTC. Translating gives CASGQRTSGYNEQFF.

This clone came up a few times. The chain is built from TRBV29-1 and TRBJ2-1; D remains unclear. This CDR3 is 11 amino acids long. Germline V CDR1 and CDR2: SQVTM, ANQGSEA. V lost 7 bases and J 4 bases, leaving 8 bases between the germline ends. The CDR3 region is CSGQHYNEQFF. CDR3 nucleotide sequence: TGCAGCGGCCAGCATTACAATGAGCAGTTCTTC.